The rows below give T cell receptor beta chains drawn from one sample of a study of early T cells in non-severe SARS-CoV-2 infection. MiXCR, run by TCRdb on the 5' RACE reads, gives a single entry per CDR3 protein. The table lists about 54,000 distinct CDR3 sequences, roughly 7.8% of them singletons, with 10% to 13% in the top ten. This specimen was whole blood, taken at baseline. The receptors stem from an adult who was a healthcare worker with PCR-confirmed SARS-CoV-2 infection or an uninfected control (not recorded which). The CDR3 runs from the conserved cysteine through the conserved F or W. D genes are given only for firm matches. Some rows mark clone size as missing; the rest say once, few, many or name a class of expanded clone.

cdr3_aa: CASSSRDRTPDEQYF
cdr3_nt: TGTGCCAGCAGCTCCCGGGACAGAACTCCCGACGAGCAGTACTTC
v_call: TRBV7-9
clone_size: many
d_call: TRBD1
cdr3_length: 15
j_call: TRBJ2-7

cdr3_aa: CASSSPQTRERAKNIQYF
cdr3_nt: TGTGCCAGCAGTTCCCCCCAAACAAGAGAGCGAGCCAAAAACATTCAGTACTTC
v_call: TRBV7-8
clone_size: many
d_call: NA
cdr3_length: 18
j_call: TRBJ2-4

cdr3_aa: CASSVLAYNEQFF
cdr3_nt: TGTGCCAGCAGCGTACTAGCTTACAATGAGCAGTTCTTC
v_call: TRBV2
clone_size: few
d_call: NA
cdr3_length: 13
j_call: TRBJ2-1

cdr3_aa: CASSELLGSYEQYF
cdr3_nt: TGTGCCAGCAGTGAGTTATTAGGATCCTACGAGCAGTACTTC
v_call: TRBV2
clone_size: NA
d_call: NA
cdr3_length: 14
j_call: TRBJ2-7

cdr3_aa: CSARATGAYQETQYF
cdr3_nt: TGCAGTGCTAGAGCGACAGGGGCCTATCAAGAGACCCAGTACTTC
v_call: TRBV20-1
clone_size: NA
d_call: TRBD1
cdr3_length: 15
j_call: TRBJ2-5

cdr3_aa: CASSPPGQTSETQYF
cdr3_nt: TGTGCCAGCAGCCCGCCGGGACAGACTTCGGAGACCCAGTACTTC
v_call: TRBV28
clone_size: many
d_call: TRBD1
cdr3_length: 15
j_call: TRBJ2-5

cdr3_aa: CASYSSGSSQETQYF
cdr3_nt: TGTGCCAGCTACTCTAGCGGGAGTTCACAAGAGACCCAGTACTTC
v_call: TRBV12-3/TRBV12-4
clone_size: few
d_call: TRBD2
cdr3_length: 15
j_call: TRBJ2-5

cdr3_aa: CASSDTGRSNEKLFF
cdr3_nt: TGTGCCAGCAGCGATACGGGACGGTCGAATGAAAAACTGTTTTTT
v_call: TRBV6-2/TRBV6-3
clone_size: few
d_call: NA
cdr3_length: 15
j_call: TRBJ1-4

cdr3_aa: CASSQAGRDTQYF
cdr3_nt: TGTGCCAGCAGCCAAGCTGGGAGGGATACGCAGTATTTT
v_call: TRBV3-1
clone_size: many
d_call: NA
cdr3_length: 13
j_call: TRBJ2-3

cdr3_aa: CASSGTSGRAYEQFF
cdr3_nt: TGTGCCAGCAGTGGGACTAGCGGGAGGGCCTATGAGCAGTTCTTC
v_call: TRBV9
clone_size: many
d_call: TRBD2
cdr3_length: 15
j_call: TRBJ2-1

cdr3_aa: CASRPGTSGKWNEQFF
cdr3_nt: TGTGCCAGCCGTCCCGGGACTAGCGGGAAATGGAATGAGCAGTTCTTC
v_call: TRBV12-3/TRBV12-4
clone_size: many
d_call: TRBD2
cdr3_length: 16
j_call: TRBJ2-1

cdr3_aa: CSARDLKGRYTGELFF
cdr3_nt: TGCAGTGCTAGAGATCTAAAAGGAAGGTACACCGGGGAGCTGTTTTTT
v_call: TRBV20-1
clone_size: NA
d_call: NA
cdr3_length: 16
j_call: TRBJ2-2

cdr3_aa: CSAATGVTTDTQYF
cdr3_nt: TGCAGCGCCGCAACAGGGGTCACCACAGATACGCAGTATTTT
v_call: TRBV29-1
clone_size: NA
d_call: TRBD1
cdr3_length: 14
j_call: TRBJ2-3

cdr3_aa: CASSQRLAGVGEQYF
cdr3_nt: TGTGCCAGCAGTCAACGACTAGCGGGAGTGGGGGAGCAGTACTTC
v_call: TRBV5-6
clone_size: many
d_call: TRBD2
cdr3_length: 15
j_call: TRBJ2-7

cdr3_aa: CASSPTGHTGELFF
cdr3_nt: TGTGCCAGCAGCCCTACAGGGCACACCGGGGAGCTGTTTTTT
v_call: TRBV12-3/TRBV12-4
clone_size: NA
d_call: NA
cdr3_length: 14
j_call: TRBJ2-2

cdr3_aa: CASRFGLAGGPGELFF
cdr3_nt: TGTGCCAGCAGGTTTGGGCTAGCGGGAGGCCCCGGGGAGCTGTTTTTT
v_call: TRBV7-2
clone_size: many
d_call: TRBD2
cdr3_length: 16
j_call: TRBJ2-2

cdr3_aa: CASSHGQGRTSGSHEQYF
cdr3_nt: TGCGCCAGCAGCCATGGACAGGGAAGGACTAGCGGGAGCCACGAGCAGTACTTC
v_call: TRBV5-1
clone_size: NA
d_call: TRBD2
cdr3_length: 18
j_call: TRBJ2-7

cdr3_aa: CASSQEGHTIYF
cdr3_nt: TGTGCCAGCAGCCAAGAGGGGCACACCATATATTTT
v_call: TRBV3-1
clone_size: many
d_call: NA
cdr3_length: 12
j_call: TRBJ1-3

cdr3_aa: CASRRGTGNDNEQFF
cdr3_nt: TGTGCCAGCAGGAGGGGGACAGGGAACGACAATGAGCAGTTCTTC
v_call: TRBV2
clone_size: many
d_call: TRBD1
cdr3_length: 15
j_call: TRBJ2-1

cdr3_aa: CASSQGQLNTEAFF
cdr3_nt: TGTGCCAGCAGCCAAGGACAACTGAACACTGAAGCTTTCTTT
v_call: TRBV3-1
clone_size: many
d_call: NA
cdr3_length: 14
j_call: TRBJ1-1